These 3 T cell receptor beta chains were sequenced from one sample in a study of OX40 agonist ivuxolimab in advanced cancers. Assay used: immunoSEQ multiplex PCR; TCRdb lists only in-frame clones, some missing. The table has almost 80,000 clones, around 87% seen once. The material sequenced was CD4+ or CD8+ T cells sorted from blood, taken in a trial of the OX40 agonist ivuxolimab. The receptor set was obtained from an adult with an advanced solid tumor such as melanoma, head and neck, liver or kidney cancer.

This clone was seen just once. This chain uses TRBV5-4 with TRBJ2-5, with 7 bases fitting TRBD2. CDR3 length: 14 amino acids. Germline CDR1 is SGHNT and CDR2 is YYREEE (reference sequence). The V gene end was trimmed by 2 bases and the J gene end by 5 bases; junction bases not matched to a gene: 6. DNA for the CDR3: TGTGCCAGCAGCTTACTCGCGGGAGCGGAGACCCAGTACTTC. Translation gives CASSLLAGAETQYF.

This sequence joins TRBV14 and TRBJ2-7; 11 bases map to TRBD2. This CDR3 region has 15 residues. The trim removed 3 bases at V and 0 bases at J, leaving 1 base unmatched. The germline V gene has CDR1 SGHDN and CDR2 FVKESK. Here the CDR3 reads CASSQGLAASYEQYF. The CDR3 DNA follows: TGTGCCAGCAGCCAGGGACTAGCGGCCTCCTACGAGCAGTACTTC.

V gene TRBV4-1 combines with J gene TRBJ1-5; D gene uncertain. The CDR3 spans 18 residues. Trimming left V 4 bases short and J 4 bases short, with 23 bases between. The germline gives CDR1 MGHRA, CDR2 YSYEKL. The CDR3 loop reads CASSPINFIGPPNQPQHF. DNA for the CDR3: TGCGCCAGCAGCCCAATCAACTTTATAGGCCCACCAAATCAGCCCCAGCATTTT.